Described below is a single TCR beta chain sequence and its context. What antigen it recognizes has not been identified. The input lacks base qualities; no much larger clone sits a single base away. The cohort comprised more than 550 healthy bone marrow donors. Cohort members were all nominally healthy when sampled, although unrecorded immune exposures were likely present. The donor tested CMV seropositive, placing the donor among the 289 seropositive members of the cohort. Each donor provided a peripheral blood sample, and peripheral blood mononuclear cells were used for TCR beta sequencing. Genomic DNA extraction from the blood cell samples was performed with the Qiagen DNeasy Blood Extraction Kit. Sequences SGHVS (CDR1) and FQNEAQ (CDR2) are obtained from the germline V gene. At the junction V is shortened by 1 base and J by 0 bases; bases outside the gene matches: 3. From the cysteine up to the phenylalanine, the CDR3 has a length of 15 residues. Only the CDR3 part of the read is kept: 45 bases, read in frame from the first base.

The sample is drawn from a study of cytomegalovirus exposure and HLA in healthy donors (dated by TCRdb to about 2017). About the full investigation: An earlier analysis of a few hundred of the donors reported over 250 Gb of sequence data and around 120 million unique TCR beta sequences obtained from around 170 million T cells. To predict cytomegalovirus infection status, the study combined high-throughput TCR immunosequencing, statistical association of individual TCRs with disease status, and machine learning. Of the roughly 420 genotyped donors, 75% to 85% were placed in the genetic ancestry cluster associated with self-reported Caucasian donors. Along with the roughly 610-subject first cohort, a separate validation cohort of 120 different subjects was used. The study used immunosequencing to profile the T cell repertoires of approximately 640 subjects and linked those repertoires to cytomegalovirus serostatus. On average, around 240,000 unique TCR beta nucleotide sequences were sequenced per donor among 398 genotyped donors of the cohort, with about 17% of those sequences being non-productive. Every repertoire in the discovery cohort had been generated on one and the same sequencing platform. Genome-wide SNP genotypes for about 65% of the 666 donors were used in a later genetic analysis, which treated that subset as a discovery cohort. Four or five DR-DQ haplotypes were treated as single units for association and clustering because of strong linkage in the cohort. The number of typed donors differed by locus: about 620-630 for A, B, C, DRB1 and DQB1; some 500 for DQA1; some 610 for DPA1; and some 430 for DPB1. An earlier analysis of some 500 of the donors used high-throughput TCR beta sequencing to judge whether each TCR beta V gene segment behaved as functional or pseudogenic. HLA typing included class I and class II loci at four-digit resolution. The study was designed to test whether signatures of past pathogen exposure could be identified by cataloging public T cell receptors. In the later analysis, no new phenotypic data were used to find candidate immune exposures; instead, reliance was placed on TCR beta sequences and their occurrence across donors. An early release covering approximately 600 HLA-typed donors comprised about 300 gigabases of sequencing data and tens of millions of unique TCR sequences. To study patterns of TCR occurrence, a later analysis re-analyzed previously published TCR beta repertoires from 666 donors and added high-resolution HLA genotyping. Donor age, sex, ethnicity and CMV serostatus were compiled together with the repertoire data. Points the paper makes about the study in general: Specific HLA alleles were associated with roughly 16,000 TCR beta sequences at a false discovery rate of 0.05 in a later analysis. The classifier was reported to diagnose cytomegalovirus status with high specificity and sensitivity in both the original cohort and the validation cohort. Because counts were too low, around 18 rarely observed V segments, including chromosome 9 orphons, were left out of the earlier analysis of approximately 580 of the donors. For the cohort, immune exposure information was limited to CMV serostatus. In vitro tests confirmed that a few of the cytomegalovirus-associated TCR beta chains recognize cytomegalovirus antigens. A further reported finding was that TCR beta sequences accurately predicted the HLA-A and HLA-B alleles for most subjects in the first cohort. Because HLA typing was missing for some donors at each locus, association tests included only the typed subset. A later analysis found that most CMV-associated TCR beta chains appeared HLA-restricted, with HLA associations seemingly driven largely by CMV exposure. When HLA alleles, especially DR and DQ, strongly co-occurred, attributing TCR associations to individual alleles was difficult. A later analysis reported that several top co-occurrence clusters appeared linked to parvovirus B19, influenza, CMV and Epstein-Barr virus. In an earlier analysis of about 600 of the donors, most TCR beta V segments appeared in productive rearrangements about 87% or about 30% of the time, broadly matching IMGT annotations. It was suggested by the authors that the approach could potentially be generalized to other disease states and immunological phenotypes. A cluster of highly shared sequence variants was judged likely to represent a technical artifact of the sequencing pipeline. Correlated functional status among segregating V segments might reflect linkage disequilibrium, but an unknown experimental factor could not be ruled out. In a later analysis, HLA-associated TCR beta chains showed more clonal expansion and lower generation probabilities than non-associated chains that were equally common. According to a later genetic analysis, donors in an Asian-associated ancestry cluster had fewer N-insertions in productive TCRs than the approximately 670-donor mean. This cohort had only TCR beta chains sequenced, and the lack of alpha or paired-chain data limited which features could be detected. Some IMGT-functional V segments, including TRBV6-2 and TRBV6-3, could not be told apart with the 87-base-pair reads, so those segments were excluded. A total of 150 to 200 TCR beta chains were listed by the study as associated with cytomegalovirus. Sequencing depth was assumed to be roughly uniform across donors in the presence/absence analyses, though that assumption may not hold. Most TCR sequences were observed very rarely across donors, whereas some public TCRs were present in many individuals. In a later analysis, TCR association rates were found to vary across HLA loci, with the most associated TCRs seen for DRB1 alleles and the fewest for HLA-C alleles. An association between a missense DCLRE1C variant and V-gene and J-gene trimming of TCR beta chains was found in a later genetic analysis and replicated in an independent cohort.

To prepare the library, the immunoSEQ multiplex PCR assay was applied. A mixture of 60 forward primers for TCR Vbeta segments and 13 reverse primers for TCR Jbeta segments was used in the multiplex PCR. The CDR3 region of rearranged TCR beta genes was amplified from genomic DNA with a multiplex PCR assay. Amplified TCR beta libraries were sequenced as 87-base-pair reads on the Illumina HiSeq System. On the authors' methods: Across the 640 or so repertoires, a later analysis counted about 81 million unique TCR beta chains, around 11 million of which were shared by at least two donors. To remove PCR and sequencing errors, raw reads were error-corrected and collapsed into unique sequences using a nearest-neighbor algorithm that merged closely related sequences. Alignment of CDR3 sequences to IMGT reference sequences was used to assign V, D and J gene segments. For a sequence to be retained, a match of at least six nucleotides to both a V gene segment and a J gene segment was required. A rearrangement was called productive if the CDR3 had no stop codons and remained in frame with V and J, and every other rearrangement was called non-productive. Following IMGT convention, CDR3 was defined as the stretch from the second conserved V-encoded cysteine to the conserved J-encoded phenylalanine. In an earlier analysis of 550 to 650 of the donors, sequences lacking an unambiguous match to a single V gene segment were excluded. In an earlier analysis of a few hundred of the donors, a V segment was called functional when productive rearrangements were above 56.7%, and segregating when the standard deviation between donors exceeded 5%. A statistical classification framework was built for diagnosing cytomegalovirus status from the catalog of TCR beta chain sequences. In a later analysis, TCR nucleotide sequences were compared against IMGT/GENE-DB human TR gene sequences so that V and J genes could be assigned. In a later analysis, CDR3 sequences and most-parsimonious VDJ recombination scenarios were assigned using the TCRdist pipeline. In a later analysis, each TCR beta chain was defined by its CDR3 amino acid sequence together with its V-gene family, and reads lacking a unique V-gene family were excluded. A later analysis removed 500 to 600 highly shared, low-generation-probability nucleotide sequences to deal with suspected cross-contamination and a sequencing artifact. In a later analysis, a clonal expansion index was calculated for each public chain from normalized within-repertoire ranks of inferred template counts. In a later analysis, generation probabilities were computed using a VDJ recombination model fitted to out-of-frame rearrangements, and the results were checked against IGoR. In a later analysis, hypergeometric tests were used to score TCR-TCR, TCR-HLA and TCR-CMV co-occurrence, with a repertoire-size bias correction applied to TCR pairs. False discovery rates were estimated in a later analysis by permuting HLA or CMV assignments 20 times. In a later analysis, co-occurring TCRs were grouped with DBSCAN, and TCRdist sequence similarity was added when clustering was performed within HLA-allele-positive subsets. Repertoires with fewer than 30,000 or more than 120,000 public chains, plus five repertoires with anomalous nucleotide sharing, were excluded from co-occurrence clustering. Sourced from immuneACCESS, this table was stored by TCRdb with only in-frame sequences that have V and J called. A share of the clones is absent; for the studies checked, an unresolved V gene accounts for under half, and the remainder has no known explanation. V and J calls and clone size come straight from that table; D and trimming were deduced from the DNA. Counted in this sample were 90,000 to 130,000 clones; about 70% of them appeared once. Around 4.9% of the sample goes to the ten largest clones.

The sample consisted of PBMCs. The V and J segments used are TRBV7-8 and TRBJ2-7; 7 middle bases align to TRBD1. The receptor was isolated from a man aged 30 to 39 in good health and CMV-seropositive. The DNA sequence is TGTGCCAGCAGCTTAGTGACAGGGCCCTCCTACGAGCAGTACTTC. Translated, it gives CASSLVTGPSYEQYF.